This T cell receptor beta chain stems from a study of T cell responses to AZD1222 COVID-19 vaccine (dated by TCRdb to 2020 to 2023). With regard to the full study: A total of 233 trial participants underwent TCR sequencing, of whom about 200 had received two doses of AZD1222 and 26 had received two doses of the MenACWY control vaccine. Trial participants were enrolled by age into 18-55, 56-69 and 70-plus year subgroups, with approximately 160, 26 and 62 TCR-sequenced participants respectively. Points the paper makes about the study in general: Epitopes outside the regions mutated in the B.1.351 and B.1.1.7 variants were reportedly recognized by nearly half of the unique spike-specific TCRs. Participants were mostly white British and included more females than males, and it was suggested by the authors that clonal diversity may have been underestimated. The 56-69-year group was small, and its depth increase did not reach significance, likely because of low power. No day 14 peak-response samples were available, so repertoires were characterized only after the peak T cell response. CD4 TCRs associated with the vaccine covered the entire spike protein, and the dominant responses were in regions 160-218 and 743-854. A significant rise in spike-specific TCR breadth and depth was observed after two AZD1222 doses relative to day 0 and relative to MenACWY recipients. Conclusions about previously exposed vaccinees were limited because only six or seven AZD1222 recipients were SARS-CoV-2 seropositive at baseline.

Note on this clone: The specificity of this receptor is unknown. Within one base of it there is no much larger clone, and no base qualities were kept.

The CDR3 regions of human TCRbeta chains were subjected to immunosequencing. As for how the authors treated the data: TCRs in the repertoires were matched against a reference library of SARS-CoV-2-specific TCRs that had been generated with the MIRA antigen-specificity platform. Breadth was defined as the fraction of unique TCRs that were SARS-CoV-2-associated. Depth was defined as the fraction of total T cells that were SARS-CoV-2-associated. Using the MIRA data, each spike-specific TCR was assigned both to the spike region to which the TCR was reactive and to a CD4 or CD8 class. Log10-transformed breadth and depth values were compared by one-way ANOVA with Sidak's multiple comparisons tests. Imported from immuneACCESS, the table was reduced by TCRdb to in-frame sequences with V and J called. These copies leave out some clones; in studies compared against another copy, an unresolved V gene accounts for under half, and the cause of the remainder is not known. V and J calls and clone size follow that table, whereas D and trimming were derived from the DNA. In all, the sample holds about 150,000 clones, and about nine tenths of those were seen once. 3% to 3.5% of the sample comes from the top ten.

Sample time point, as interpreted from the label and publication: about 28 days (+/-7) after the second vaccine dose. AZD1222 recipients given second doses at about 4 weeks or at about 12 weeks were pooled, since spike-specific TCR depth and breadth were not found to differ between the two schedules. The vaccinee samples were drawn from two UK trials, COV001 and COV002, one of which was a single-blind randomized controlled phase 2/3 trial testing AZD1222 (ChAdOx1 nCoV-19) in healthy adults. For TCRbeta chain sequencing, PBMC samples from trial participants were taken at day 0 and at day 28 after the second dose. From V the trimming removes 5 bases and from J it removes 5 bases, while the gene matches leave 12 bases of the junction unaccounted for. The CDR1 and CDR2 encoded by the germline V gene (reference sequence) are LNHNV and YYDKDF. The CDR3, cysteine through phenylalanine, is 15 amino acids long. The CDR3 DNA has 45 bases and is translated from base 1.

Sample: peripheral blood, taken 28 days after the second AZD1222 dose. The chain is made from TRBV15 and TRBJ2-7; 7 bases in the middle match TRBD1. This TCR was recovered from an adult who received the AZD1222 COVID-19 vaccine. The sequenced DNA: TGTGCCACCAGCCGCGGGCGACAGGGAACAGACGAGCAGTACTTC. This gives the protein CATSRGRQGTDEQYF.